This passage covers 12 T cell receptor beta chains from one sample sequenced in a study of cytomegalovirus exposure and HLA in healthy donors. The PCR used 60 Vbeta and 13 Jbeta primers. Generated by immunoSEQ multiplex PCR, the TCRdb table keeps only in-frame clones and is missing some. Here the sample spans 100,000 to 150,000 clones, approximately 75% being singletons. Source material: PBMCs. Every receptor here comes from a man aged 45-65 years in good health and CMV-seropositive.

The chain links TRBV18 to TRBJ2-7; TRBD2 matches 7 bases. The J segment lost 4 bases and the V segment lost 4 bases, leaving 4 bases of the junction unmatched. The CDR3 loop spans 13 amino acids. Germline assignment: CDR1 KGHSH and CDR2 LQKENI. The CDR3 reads CASSRDYKYEQYF. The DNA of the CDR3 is TGTGCCAGCTCACGGGACTATAAGTACGAGCAGTACTTC.

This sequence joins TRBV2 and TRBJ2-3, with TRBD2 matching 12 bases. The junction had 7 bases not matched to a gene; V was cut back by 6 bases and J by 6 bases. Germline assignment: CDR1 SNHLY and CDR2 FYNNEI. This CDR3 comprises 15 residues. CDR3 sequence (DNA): TGTGCCAGCAGACTTGGGCTAGCGGGAGGGGATACGCAGTATTTT. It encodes CASRLGLAGGDTQYF.

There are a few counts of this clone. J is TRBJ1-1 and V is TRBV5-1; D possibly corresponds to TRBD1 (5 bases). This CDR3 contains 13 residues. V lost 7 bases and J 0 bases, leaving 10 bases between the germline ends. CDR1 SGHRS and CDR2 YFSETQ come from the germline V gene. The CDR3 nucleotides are TGCGCCAGCTTCCAGGGAATGAACACTGAAGCTTTCTTT. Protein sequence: CASFQGMNTEAFF.

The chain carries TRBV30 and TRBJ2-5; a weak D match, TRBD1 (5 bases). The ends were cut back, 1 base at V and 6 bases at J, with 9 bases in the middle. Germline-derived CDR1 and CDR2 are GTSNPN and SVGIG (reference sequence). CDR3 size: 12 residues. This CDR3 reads CAWSGGRKTQYF. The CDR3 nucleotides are TGTGCCTGGAGTGGGGGCCGAAAGACCCAGTACTTC.

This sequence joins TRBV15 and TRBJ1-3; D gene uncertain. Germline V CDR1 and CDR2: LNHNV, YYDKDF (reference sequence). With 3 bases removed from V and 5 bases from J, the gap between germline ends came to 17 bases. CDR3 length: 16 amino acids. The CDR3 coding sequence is TGTGCCACCAGCAGGGGTGAGGGCGCCGGTCGAAACACCATATATTTT. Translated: CATSRGEGAGRNTIYF.

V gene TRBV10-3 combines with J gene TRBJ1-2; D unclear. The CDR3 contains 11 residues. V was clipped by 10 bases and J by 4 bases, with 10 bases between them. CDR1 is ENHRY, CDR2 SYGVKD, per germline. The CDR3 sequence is CATYRGYGYTF. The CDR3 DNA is TGTGCCACCTACCGTGGCTATGGCTACACCTTC.

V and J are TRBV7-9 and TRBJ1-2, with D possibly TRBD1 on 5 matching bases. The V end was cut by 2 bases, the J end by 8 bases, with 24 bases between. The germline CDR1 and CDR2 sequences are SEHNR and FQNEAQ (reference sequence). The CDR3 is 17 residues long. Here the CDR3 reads CASSLPSGGMALGGYTF. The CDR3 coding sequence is TGTGCCAGCAGCTTACCGTCGGGGGGTATGGCGCTCGGGGGCTACACCTTC.

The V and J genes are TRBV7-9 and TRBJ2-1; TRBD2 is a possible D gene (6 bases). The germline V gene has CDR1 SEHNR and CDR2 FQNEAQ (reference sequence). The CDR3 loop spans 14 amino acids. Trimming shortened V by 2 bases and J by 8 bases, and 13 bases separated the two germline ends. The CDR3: CASSLLDSGDEQFF. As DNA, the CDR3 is TGTGCCAGCAGCTTATTAGATAGCGGCGATGAGCAGTTCTTC. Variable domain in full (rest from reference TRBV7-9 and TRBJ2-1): DTGVSQNPRHKITKRGQNVTFRCDPISEHNRLYWYRQTLGQGPEFLTYFQNEAQLEKSRLLSDRFSAERPKGSFSTLEIQRTEQGDSAMYLCASSLLDSGDEQFFGPGTRLTVL.

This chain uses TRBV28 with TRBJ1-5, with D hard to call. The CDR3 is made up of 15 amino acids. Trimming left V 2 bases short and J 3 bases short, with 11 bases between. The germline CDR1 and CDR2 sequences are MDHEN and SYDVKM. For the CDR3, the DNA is TGTGCCAGCAGTTTAGGAGGACGGATCAATCAGCCCCAGCATTTT. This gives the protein CASSLGGRINQPQHF. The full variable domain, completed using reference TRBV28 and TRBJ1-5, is DVKVTQSSRYLVKRTGEKVFLECVQDMDHENMFWYRQDPGLGLRLIYFSYDVKMKEKGDIPEGYSVSREKKERFSLILESASTNQTSMYLCASSLGGRINQPQHFGDGTRLSIL.

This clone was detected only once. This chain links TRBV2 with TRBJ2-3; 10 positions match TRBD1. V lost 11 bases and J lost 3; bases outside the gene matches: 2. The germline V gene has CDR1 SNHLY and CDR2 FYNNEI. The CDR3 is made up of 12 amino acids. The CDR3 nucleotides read TGTGCCGGGGACAGGGGAACAGATACGCAGTATTTT. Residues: CAGDRGTDTQYF.

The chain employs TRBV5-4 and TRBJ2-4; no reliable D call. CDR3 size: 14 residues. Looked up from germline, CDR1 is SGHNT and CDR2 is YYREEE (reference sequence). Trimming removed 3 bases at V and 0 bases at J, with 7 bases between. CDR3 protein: CASSSAIAKNIQYF. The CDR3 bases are TGTGCCAGCAGCTCTGCGATAGCCAAAAACATTCAGTACTTC.

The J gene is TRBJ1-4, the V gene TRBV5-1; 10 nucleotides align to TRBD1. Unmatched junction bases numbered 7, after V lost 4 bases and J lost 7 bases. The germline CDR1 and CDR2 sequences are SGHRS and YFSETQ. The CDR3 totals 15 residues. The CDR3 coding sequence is TGCGCCAGCAGCACCCCGGGACAGGGGAGTGAAAAACTGTTTTTT. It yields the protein CASSTPGQGSEKLFF.